The clone carrying this T cell receptor beta chain has more than one count but fewer than ten. Its antigen remains unidentified. The data derive from a study of identical twins. Healthy Caucasian individuals made up all the donors. Study observations and caveats: With abundant cord blood beta clonotypes, insertions were fewer; memory repertoires showed no such pattern. Weaker excess twin sharing was seen among beta out-of-frame sequences. Cross-sectional statistics underpinned the conclusions; the same donors were not followed.

TCRdb fed the 5' RACE reads into MiXCR, producing one record per CDR3 protein. This repertoire shows hundreds of thousands of distinct CDR3 sequences, about 12% found once; its top ten account for around 1.5%. This CDR3 has 14 residues. Germline trimming cut 3 bases from V and 5 bases from J; bases unmatched to any gene: 4. This sample also appeared in a second study, on yellow fever vaccine responses in identical twins.

This TCR came from a woman younger than 35 in good health. Sequenced: PBMCs. The chain uses TRBV12-3 or TRBV12-4 and TRBJ2-3, with 8 nucleotides matching TRBD2. CDR3 in amino acids: CASSLGLVLDTQYF. CDR3 DNA: TGTGCCAGCAGTTTGGGACTAGTGTTAGATACGCAGTATTTT.